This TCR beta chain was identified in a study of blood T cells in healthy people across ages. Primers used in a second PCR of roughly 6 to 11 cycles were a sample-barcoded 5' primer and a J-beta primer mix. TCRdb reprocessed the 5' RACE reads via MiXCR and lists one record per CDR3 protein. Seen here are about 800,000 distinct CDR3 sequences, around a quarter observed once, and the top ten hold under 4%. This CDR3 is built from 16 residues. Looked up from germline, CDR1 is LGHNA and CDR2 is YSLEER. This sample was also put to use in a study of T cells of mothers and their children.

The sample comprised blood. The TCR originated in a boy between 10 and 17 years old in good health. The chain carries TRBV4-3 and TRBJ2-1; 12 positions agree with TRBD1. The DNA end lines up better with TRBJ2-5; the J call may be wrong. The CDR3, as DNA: TGCGCCAGCAGCCAGGAGGGACAGGGGGCATGGGAGACCCAGTACTTC. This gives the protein CASSQEGQGAWETQYF.